These 10 T cell receptor beta chains came from one sample sequenced in a study of cytomegalovirus exposure and HLA in healthy donors. In the PCR, 60 Vbeta and 13 Jbeta primers were used. Some clones are missing from TCRdb's copy, which holds only in-frame ones; the method was immunoSEQ multiplex PCR. The table lists some 180,000 clones, 73% of them singletons. Input material: PBMCs. These receptors were collected from a young woman in good health and CMV-seropositive.

The rearrangement links TRBV9 to TRBJ1-1; TRBD1 aligns across 8 bases. Losses at the gene ends were 4 bases for V and 9 bases for J; bases not matched to a gene: 5. Germline-derived CDR1 and CDR2 are SGDLS and YYNGEE. CDR3 length: 12 residues. This chain's CDR3 is CASSTGTGKAFF. The CDR3 bases are TGTGCCAGCAGCACCGGGACAGGCAAAGCTTTCTTT.

As regards this clone: At one end, the junction sequence differs from germline, possibly due to a read error. The V gene is TRBV7-9, the J gene TRBJ2-5; 7 bases are a match to TRBD1. CDR1 and CDR2 from the germline V gene are SEHNR and FQNEAQ (reference sequence). The CDR3 sequence is 16 residues long. CDR3 nucleotide sequence: TGTTCCAGCAGTGGGAAACAGGGGATTGGAAAGGAGACCCAGTACTTC. Its translation is CSSSGKQGIGKETQYF.

The chain carries TRBV10-3 and TRBJ2-7; 8 bases line up with TRBD1. The CDR3 loop spans 13 amino acids. V shed 6 bases, J shed 3 bases, and the junction held 4 bases outside the gene matches. Germline CDR1 reads ENHRY; CDR2 reads SYGVKD. The CDR3 loop reads CAIRPGQGYEQYF. The DNA of the CDR3 is TGTGCCATCAGGCCAGGACAGGGCTACGAGCAGTACTTC.

V and J are TRBV4-2 and TRBJ1-5; D may be TRBD1 (6 bases). V lost 0 bases and J 7 bases, leaving 22 bases between the germline ends. CDR3 size: 18 residues. Germline-derived CDR1 and CDR2 are LGHNA and YNFKEQ. Here the CDR3 DNA reads TGTGCCAGCAGCCAAGAAGAGATCCATGTGGCAGGGGTGCAGCCCCAGCATTTT. Translation gives CASSQEEIHVAGVQPQHF.

The CDR3 protein is CAISAQTGGGNTDTQYF. The CDR3 coding sequence is TGTGCCATCAGTGCGCAGACCGGCGGGGGGAACACAGATACGCAGTATTTT. The chain has TRBV10-3 and TRBJ2-3; 8 bases are shared with TRBD2. Germline CDR1 and CDR2: ENHRY and SYGVKD. The J segment lost 2 bases and the V segment lost 4 bases, leaving 11 bases of the junction unmatched. The CDR3 runs to 17 residues.

This chain connects TRBV5-1 to TRBJ2-1, with TRBD2 matching 10 bases. The CDR3 length is 16 residues. Unmatched junction bases numbered 10, after V lost 4 bases and J lost 6 bases. The germline CDR1 and CDR2 sequences are SGHRS and YFSETQ. The CDR3 DNA sequence: TGCGCCAGCAGCCTTTTTAGCGGGGGGACATCCAATGAGCAGTTCTTC. Amino acids: CASSLFSGGTSNEQFF.

The V and J genes are TRBV18 and TRBJ1-5; 8 bases map to TRBD1. V was pared by 3 bases and J by 5 bases, with 6 bases of the junction left unmatched. This CDR3 contains 15 residues. Germline V gene data show CDR1 as KGHSH and CDR2 as LQKENI. CDR3 loop: CASSPRTGSDQPQHF. CDR3 sequence (DNA): TGTGCCAGCTCACCTCGGACAGGGTCCGATCAGCCCCAGCATTTT. Full variable domain (missing parts from reference TRBV18 and TRBJ1-5): NAGVMQNPRHLVRRRGQEARLRCSPMKGHSHVYWYRQLPEEGLKFMVYLQKENIIDESGMPKERFSAEFPKEGPSILRIQQVVRGDSAAYFCASSPRTGSDQPQHFGDGTRLSIL.

The chain recombines TRBV19 with TRBJ2-1, with D tentatively TRBD2 (6 bases). V was clipped by 7 bases and J by 6 bases, with 16 bases between them. Germline CDR1 reads LNHDA; CDR2 reads SQIVND (reference sequence). The CDR3 spans 14 residues. DNA of the CDR3: TGTGCCAGTATCCCCGGGGAGGTCGGCAATGAGCAGTTCTTC. This sequence encodes CASIPGEVGNEQFF.

This clone was recorded a few times. The rearrangement links TRBV6-4 to TRBJ2-5; possibly TRBD2 for D (7 bases). The CDR3 is 15 residues long. Germline lookup yields CDR1 MRHNA and CDR2 SNTAGT. V lost 11 bases, J lost 0 bases, and 19 bases lay in between. CDR3 residues: CAGGGERSYQETQYF. The CDR3 region has the DNA TGTGCCGGAGGGGGGGAGCGGTCGTACCAAGAGACCCAGTACTTC.

This chain joins TRBV7-6 and TRBJ1-6; weak D call: TRBD1 (5 bases). V lost 4 bases and J lost 6, with 13 bases in between. This CDR3 has 15 amino acids. Germline CDR1 and CDR2: SGHVS and FNYEAQ. CDR3 in DNA: TGTGCCAGCAGCTCAGGCTCCGGGGGTAATTCACCCCTCCACTTT. This encodes CASSSGSGGNSPLHF.